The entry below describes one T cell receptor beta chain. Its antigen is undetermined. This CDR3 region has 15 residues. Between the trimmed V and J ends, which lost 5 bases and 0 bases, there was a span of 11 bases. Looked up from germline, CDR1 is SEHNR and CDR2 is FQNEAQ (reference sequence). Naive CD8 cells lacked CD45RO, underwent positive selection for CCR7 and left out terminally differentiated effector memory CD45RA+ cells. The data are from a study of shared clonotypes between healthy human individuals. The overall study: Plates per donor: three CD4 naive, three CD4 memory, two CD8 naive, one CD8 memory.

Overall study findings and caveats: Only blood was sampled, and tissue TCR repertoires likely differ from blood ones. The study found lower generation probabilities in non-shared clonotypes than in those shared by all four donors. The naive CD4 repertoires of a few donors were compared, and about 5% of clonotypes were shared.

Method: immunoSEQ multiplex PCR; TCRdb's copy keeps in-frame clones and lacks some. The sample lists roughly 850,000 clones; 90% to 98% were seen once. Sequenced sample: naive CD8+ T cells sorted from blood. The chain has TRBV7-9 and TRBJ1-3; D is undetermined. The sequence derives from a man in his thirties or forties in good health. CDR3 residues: CASSVGKSSGNTIYF. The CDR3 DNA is TGTGCCAGCAGCGTAGGGAAGAGCTCTGGAAACACCATATATTTT.